The 20 T cell receptor beta chains given below trace back to one sample, sequenced in a study of blood T cells in healthy people across ages. The second PCR ran roughly 6 to 12 cycles with a sample-barcoded 5' primer and J-beta primers. TCRdb ran MiXCR on the 5' RACE reads and lists one entry per CDR3 protein. The sample has around 970,000 distinct CDR3 sequences; roughly 47% are singletons. The sample was blood. The receptors derive from a woman aged 60-75 years in good health.

The chain employs TRBV10-3 and TRBJ1-5, with a weak D call TRBD1 (6 bases). Per germline, CDR1 ENHRY and CDR2 SYGVKD. The CDR3 spans 13 residues. The germline V and J ends were trimmed by 10 bases and 7 bases, with 17 bases remaining between them. The CDR3 DNA reads as TGTGCCACCCGGACGGGGGCCGAGCAGCCCCAGCATTTT. Protein: CATRTGAEQPQHF.

A few counts support this clonotype. J is TRBJ2-3 and V is TRBV4-2; D possibly corresponds to TRBD2 (5 bases). The germline gives CDR1 LGHNA, CDR2 YNFKEQ. This CDR3 is built from 15 residues. The V end was cut by 0 bases, the J end by 1 base, with 8 bases between. CDR3 in DNA: TGTGCCAGCAGCCAAGAAAGTAGCGGCACAGATACGCAGTATTTT. Translated, it gives CASSQESSGTDTQYF.

The chain recombines TRBV25-1 with TRBJ2-7; D is perhaps TRBD2 (6 bases). Germline V lookup: CDR1 MGHDK, CDR2 SYGVNS. V gave up 8 bases and J gave up 4 bases, with 18 bases separating them. The CDR3 sequence is 14 residues long. The CDR3 region is CASRGRRTPYEQYF. DNA for the CDR3: TGTGCCAGCCGGGGGAGACGTACCCCGTACGAGCAGTACTTC.

V and J are TRBV20-1 and TRBJ2-1; 7 positions agree with TRBD2. The J call is doubtful: the DNA matches TRBJ2-7 better. CDR1 and CDR2 (germline): DFQATT, SNEGSKA (reference sequence). The CDR3 totals 14 residues. The CDR3 sequence is CSATAASGYNEQYF. In DNA, the CDR3 is TGCAGTGCCACAGCGGCTAGCGGTTACAATGAGCAGTACTTC.

This chain connects TRBV3-1 to TRBJ2-3; D remains unclear. The CDR3 contains 13 residues. Germline lookup yields CDR1 LGHDT and CDR2 YNNKEL (reference sequence). V lost 0 bases and J 11 bases, leaving 12 bases between the germline ends. Here the CDR3 reads CASSQDARLRQYF. The CDR3 DNA is TGTGCCAGCAGCCAAGACGCCCGACTTAGGCAGTATTTT.

The chain employs TRBV5-1 and TRBJ2-2, with D unclear. Trimming left V 1 base short and J 4 bases short, with 8 bases between. Germline values: CDR1 SGHRS, CDR2 YFSETQ. This CDR3 is 14 amino acids long. CDR3 sequence (DNA): TGCGCCAGCAGCTTGACGGCTCGCACCGGGGAGCTGTTTTTT. Translating gives CASSLTARTGELFF.

This clonotype has more than one count but fewer than ten. CDR3 amino acids: CASSEGRGGSYEQYF. CDR3 coding DNA: TGTGCCAGCAGTGAAGGCAGGGGAGGATCCTACGAGCAGTACTTC. The chain carries TRBV28 and TRBJ2-7; D is possibly TRBD1 or TRBD2 (6 bases each). The CDR3 length is 15 residues. Germline V gives CDR1 MDHEN, CDR2 SYDVKM. V shed 5 bases and J shed 1 base, with 15 bases lying between them.

This sequence joins TRBV7-6 and TRBJ1-2; perhaps TRBD1 as D (5 bases). The germline V and J ends were trimmed by 1 base and 11 bases, with 17 bases remaining between them. This CDR3 is 14 amino acids long. Germline CDR1 reads SGHVS; CDR2 reads FNYEAQ. CDR3 nucleotide sequence: TGTGCCAGCAGCTTAGGTGGAGGGACCTGGTCTTACACCTTC. Its protein is CASSLGGGTWSYTF.

The rearrangement joins TRBV5-4 to TRBJ2-7, with TRBD1 matching over 9 bases. The CDR3 has 14 residues. CDR1 is SGHNT and CDR2 is YYREEE in the germline V gene (reference sequence). The V segment lost 1 base and the J segment 6 bases; nucleotides outside the gene matches: 5. CDR3 amino acids: CASSLLGQGGEQYF. CDR3 DNA: TGTGCCAGCAGCTTGCTGGGACAGGGAGGCGAGCAGTACTTC.

This clonotype has just one count. The germline gene is not matched at one end of the junction; a read error may be the cause. V usage is TRBV15 and J usage is TRBJ2-5, with TRBD1 matching 10 bases. The CDR3 runs 16 residues. CDR1 and CDR2 (germline): LNHNV, YYDKDF (reference sequence). This chain's CDR3 is CATSRARGDRGETRYF. CDR3 in DNA: TGTGCCACCAGCAGAGCCAGGGGGGACAGGGGAGAGACCCGGTACTTC.

This clonotype has a single count. The gene calls are TRBV20-1 and TRBJ1-4, with 7 positions matching TRBD1. CDR1 is DFQATT and CDR2 is SNEGSKA in the germline V gene (reference sequence). The CDR3 contains 13 residues. The trim removed 6 bases at V and 3 bases at J, leaving 4 bases unmatched. The CDR3 region is CSAQDRSNEKLFF. CDR3 sequence (DNA): TGCAGTGCCCAGGACAGGTCTAATGAAAAACTGTTTTTT.

The V gene is TRBV28, the J gene TRBJ2-3; a weak D match, TRBD2 (6 bases). The CDR3 has 14 residues. V lost 6 bases and J 3 bases, leaving 13 bases between the germline ends. CDR1 and CDR2 (germline): MDHEN, SYDVKM. CDR3 loop: CASSKLEGTDTQYF. The CDR3 coding sequence is TGTGCCAGCAGCAAATTGGAGGGTACAGATACGCAGTATTTT.

The chain recombines TRBV3-1 with TRBJ2-2; weak D call: TRBD2 (5 bases). V lost 4 bases, J lost 4 bases, and 13 bases lay in between. The CDR3 has 15 amino acids. Per germline, CDR1 LGHDT and CDR2 YNNKEL (reference sequence). The CDR3 bases are TGTGCCAGCAGCCCCACTAGGGTTGGCACCGGGGAGCTGTTTTTT. Protein product: CASSPTRVGTGELFF. Full variable domain (rest looked up from reference TRBV3-1 and TRBJ2-2): DTAVSQTPKYLVTQMGNDKSIKCEQNLGHDTMYWYKQDSKKFLKIMFSYNNKELIINETVPNRFSPKSPDKAHLNLHINSLELGDSAVYFCASSPTRVGTGELFFGEGSRLTVL.

About this clonotype: The junction does not match germline at one end; this may be a read error. This rearrangement joins TRBV10-3 to TRBJ2-3, with 16 bases that match TRBD2. Germline V gene lookup returns CDR1 ENHRY and CDR2 SYGVKD. This CDR3 contains 17 residues. CDR3 nucleotide sequence: TGTGTCATCAGTGGGACTAGCGGGAGGGCCGGGAGAGATACGCAGTATTTT. This translates into CVISGTSGRAGRDTQYF.

The rearrangement uses TRBV27 and TRBJ1-5; 7 bases are shared with TRBD1. The CDR3 loop spans 14 amino acids. CDR1 MNHEY and CDR2 SMNVEV come from the germline V gene (reference sequence). V was clipped by 6 bases and J by 6 bases; unmatched bases: 8. CDR3 residues: CASRLSGGLQPQHF. The CDR3 DNA sequence: TGTGCCAGCAGACTGTCAGGGGGGCTTCAGCCCCAGCATTTT.

The chain joins TRBV7-2 to TRBJ1-1; the D is unclear. Germline loops: CDR1 SGHTA, CDR2 FQGNSA. Trimming stripped 5 bases from V and 6 bases from J, with 16 bases between. The CDR3 covers 14 residues. CDR3 residues: CASSPDSYRAEAFF. The CDR3 DNA sequence: TGTGCCAGCAGCCCTGACTCGTATCGGGCTGAAGCTTTCTTT.

On this clonotype itself: One base away lies a much larger clone, so this may be a sequencing read error. The chain recombines TRBV7-9 with TRBJ2-7, with D possibly matching TRBD2 (6 bases). The CDR3 loop spans 11 amino acids. Germline-derived CDR1 and CDR2 are SEHNR and FQNEAQ (reference sequence). The V end was cut by 4 bases, the J end by 7 bases, with 8 bases between. Here the CDR3 reads CASSWGEEQYF. DNA for the CDR3: TGTGCCAGCAGCTGGGGGGAGGAGCAGTACTTC. Combining the CDR3 with reference TRBV7-9 and TRBJ2-7 gives the whole variable domain DTGVSQNPRHKITKRGQNVTFRCDPISEHNRLYWYRQTLGQGPEFLTYFQNEAQLEKSRLLSDRFSAERPKGSFSTLEIQRTEQGDSAMYLCASSWGEEQYFGPGTRLTVT.

The chain combines TRBV18 with TRBJ1-5; D is unclear. This CDR3 is 13 amino acids long. The germline V and J ends were trimmed by 3 bases and 4 bases, with 7 bases remaining between them. In germline, CDR1 is KGHSH, CDR2 LQKENI. The CDR3 region has the DNA TGTGCCAGCTCACCCGACCCGAATCAGCCCCAGCATTTT. It codes for CASSPDPNQPQHF.

The chain couples TRBV25-1 to TRBJ2-3, with TRBD2 matching 14 bases. CDR1 is MGHDK and CDR2 is SYGVNS in the germline V gene. V was clipped by 3 bases and J by 7 bases; unmatched bases: 9. The CDR3 is made up of 17 amino acids. This CDR3 is CASSESRLAGGPYTQYF. CDR3 nucleotides: TGTGCCAGCAGTGAGTCTAGACTAGCGGGAGGGCCCTATACGCAGTATTTT.

The V and J genes are TRBV28 and TRBJ1-5; 9 bases fit TRBD1. Germline CDR1 is MDHEN and CDR2 is SYDVKM. The J segment lost 2 bases and the V segment lost 7 bases, leaving 9 bases of the junction unmatched. This CDR3 region has 16 residues. CDR3 protein: CASITGGGLRNQPQHF. The CDR3 DNA is TGTGCCAGCATCACAGGGGGCGGGTTACGCAATCAGCCCCAGCATTTT.